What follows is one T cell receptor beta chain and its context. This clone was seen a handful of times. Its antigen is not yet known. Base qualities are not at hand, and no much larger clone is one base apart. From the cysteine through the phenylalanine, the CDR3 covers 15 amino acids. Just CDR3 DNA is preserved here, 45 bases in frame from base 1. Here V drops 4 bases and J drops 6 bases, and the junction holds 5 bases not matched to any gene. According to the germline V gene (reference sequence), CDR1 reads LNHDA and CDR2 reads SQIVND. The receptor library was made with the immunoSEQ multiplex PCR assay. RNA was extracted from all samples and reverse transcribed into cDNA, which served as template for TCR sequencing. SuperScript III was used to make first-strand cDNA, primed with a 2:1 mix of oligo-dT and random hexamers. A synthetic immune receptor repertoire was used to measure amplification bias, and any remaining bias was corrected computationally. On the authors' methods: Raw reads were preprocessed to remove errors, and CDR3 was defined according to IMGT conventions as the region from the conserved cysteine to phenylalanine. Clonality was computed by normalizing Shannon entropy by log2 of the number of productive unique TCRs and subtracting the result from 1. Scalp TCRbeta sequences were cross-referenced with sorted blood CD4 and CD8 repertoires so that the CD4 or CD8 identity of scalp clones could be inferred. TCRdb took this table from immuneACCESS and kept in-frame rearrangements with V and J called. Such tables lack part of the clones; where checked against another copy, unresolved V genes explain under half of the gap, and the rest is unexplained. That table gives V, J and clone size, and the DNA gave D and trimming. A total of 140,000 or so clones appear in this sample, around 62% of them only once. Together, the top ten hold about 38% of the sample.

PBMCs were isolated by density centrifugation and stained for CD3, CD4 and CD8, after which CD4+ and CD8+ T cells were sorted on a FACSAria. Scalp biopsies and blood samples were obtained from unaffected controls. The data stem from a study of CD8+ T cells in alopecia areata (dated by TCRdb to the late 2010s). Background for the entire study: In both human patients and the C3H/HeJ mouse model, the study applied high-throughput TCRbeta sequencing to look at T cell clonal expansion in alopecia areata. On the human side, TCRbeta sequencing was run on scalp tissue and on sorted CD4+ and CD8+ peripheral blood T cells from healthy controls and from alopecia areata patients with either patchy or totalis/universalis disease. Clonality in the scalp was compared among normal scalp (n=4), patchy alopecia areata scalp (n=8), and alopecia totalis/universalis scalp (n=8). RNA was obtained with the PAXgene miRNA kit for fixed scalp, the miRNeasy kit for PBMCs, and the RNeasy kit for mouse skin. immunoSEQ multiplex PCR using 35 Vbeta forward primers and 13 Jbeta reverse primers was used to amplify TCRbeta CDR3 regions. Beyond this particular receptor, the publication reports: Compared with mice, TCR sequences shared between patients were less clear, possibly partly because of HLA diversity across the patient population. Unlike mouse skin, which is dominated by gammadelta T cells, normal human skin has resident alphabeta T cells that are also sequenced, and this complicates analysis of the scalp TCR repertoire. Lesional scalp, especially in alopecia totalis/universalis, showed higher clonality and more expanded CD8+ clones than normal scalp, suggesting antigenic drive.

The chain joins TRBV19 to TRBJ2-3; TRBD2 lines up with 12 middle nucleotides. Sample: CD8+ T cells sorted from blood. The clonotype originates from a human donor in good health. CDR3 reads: CASSTSGTSGDTQYF. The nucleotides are TGTGCCAGTAGTACATCCGGGACTAGCGGGGATACGCAGTATTTT. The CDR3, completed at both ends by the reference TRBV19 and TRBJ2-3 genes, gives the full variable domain DGGITQSPKYLFRKEGQNVTLSCEQNLNHDAMYWYRQDPGQGLRLIYYSQIVNDFQKGDIAEGYSVSREKKESFPLTVTSAQKNPTAFYLCASSTSGTSGDTQYFGPGTRLTVL.